Listed here are 23 T cell receptor beta chains from one sample, sequenced in a study of cytomegalovirus exposure and HLA in healthy donors. The PCR used 60 Vbeta and 13 Jbeta primers. Clones were read by immunoSEQ multiplex PCR, and TCRdb kept only the in-frame ones, dropping some. The repertoire holds under 300,000 clones, 92% seen once, with around 1.7% in the top ten. Material: PBMCs. All receptors derive from a girl aged 2-9 years in good health and CMV-seronegative.

The chain links TRBV19 to TRBJ2-2; a weak D match, TRBD2 (5 bases). The CDR3 has 14 amino acids. V dropped 6 bases and J dropped 5 bases, with 13 bases sitting between them. Germline V lookup: CDR1 LNHDA, CDR2 SQIVND (reference sequence). For the CDR3, the DNA is TGTGCCAGTAGCCCGGACGGAGGTACCGGGGAGCTGTTTTTT. It specifies CASSPDGGTGELFF.

In this sample, this clone turned up once. The rearrangement links TRBV5-4 to TRBJ2-1; 9 nucleotides align to TRBD2. The CDR3 is 16 amino acids. The V gene end was trimmed by 3 bases and the J gene end by 8 bases; junction bases not matched to a gene: 12. From germline, CDR1 is SGHNT and CDR2 YYREEE (reference sequence). As DNA, the CDR3 is TGTGCCAGCAGCTACATAGCCGGGACTAGCTATGATGAGCAGTTCTTC. Its translation is CASSYIAGTSYDEQFF.

This clone was seen a single time. This chain links TRBV10-3 with TRBJ2-3, with 15 bases aligning to TRBD2. Germline CDR1 ENHRY, CDR2 SYGVKD. V shed 3 bases, J shed 1 base, and the junction held 17 bases outside the gene matches. CDR3 length equals 22 residues. Here the CDR3 DNA reads TGTGCCATCAGTGACAGGGTTGGGAGGACTAGCGGGAGGGCCCGGGGCACAGATACGCAGTATTTT. Translation gives CAISDRVGRTSGRARGTDTQYF.

Regarding this clone: The same CDR3 is also encoded by other DNA sequences in this sample. V gene TRBV11-2 combines with J gene TRBJ2-3; D possibly corresponds to TRBD1 (5 bases). V was trimmed by 5 bases and J by 6 bases, leaving 6 bases between them. CDR3 length: 11 amino acids. Germline loops: CDR1 SGHAT, CDR2 FQNNGV. CDR3 bases: TGTGCCAGCAGCCCAGGGGATACGCAGTATTTT. Protein product: CASSPGDTQYF.

The chain joins TRBV5-4 to TRBJ2-7; 8 nucleotides match TRBD1. The CDR3 covers 17 residues. The V gene's germline CDR1 is SGHNT and CDR2 YYREEE (reference sequence). Germline trimming cut 4 bases from V and 4 bases from J; bases unmatched to any gene: 16. This CDR3 reads CASSRSLLSGQVYEQYF. The CDR3 nucleotides are TGTGCCAGCAGCCGAAGCCTCCTCTCGGGACAGGTTTACGAGCAGTACTTC.

In its sample, this clone was seen once. The chain is built from TRBV28 and TRBJ1-4; D might be TRBD1 (5 bases). This CDR3 has 13 amino acids. Germline loops: CDR1 MDHEN, CDR2 SYDVKM. V dropped 5 bases and J dropped 9 bases, with 13 bases sitting between them. The CDR3 coding sequence is TGTGCCAGCAGTCAAACGACAGACAAAAAACTGTTTTTT. It specifies CASSQTTDKKLFF.

The chain carries TRBV6-5 and TRBJ1-2, with 8 bases that match TRBD1. V lost 5 bases to trimming and J lost 4 bases; unmatched junction nucleotides: 6. This CDR3 contains 14 residues. CDR1 MNHEY and CDR2 SVGAGI come from the germline V gene. Here the CDR3 reads CASSPGQGGYGYTF. For the CDR3, the DNA is TGTGCCAGCAGTCCCGGACAGGGAGGCTATGGCTACACCTTC.

The chain has TRBV27 and TRBJ2-5, with a tentative D call TRBD1 (6 bases). Germline V lookup: CDR1 MNHEY, CDR2 SMNVEV (reference sequence). V lost 8 bases and J 0 bases, leaving 13 bases between the germline ends. This CDR3 contains 14 residues. The CDR3 nucleotides are TGTGCCAGCCGGACAGAAAAATACCAAGAGACCCAGTACTTC. This sequence encodes CASRTEKYQETQYF.

J is TRBJ2-7 and V is TRBV19; 13 nucleotides match TRBD2. This CDR3 comprises 16 residues. J gave up 2 bases and V 5 bases, and 6 bases lay outside the gene matches. CDR1 LNHDA and CDR2 SQIVND come from the germline V gene (reference sequence). The CDR3 DNA sequence: TGTGCCAGTAGTGGTCGGACTAGCGGGAGTACCTACGAGCAGTACTTC. Protein product: CASSGRTSGSTYEQYF.

The chain is built from TRBV11-2 and TRBJ2-1; 10 bases align to TRBD2. The CDR3 sequence is 14 residues long. Germline V lookup: CDR1 SGHAT, CDR2 FQNNGV. V shed 0 bases, J shed 7 bases, and the junction held 0 bases outside the gene matches. The CDR3, as DNA: TGTGCCAGCAGCTTAGAACTAGCGGGAAATGAGCAGTTCTTC. Protein sequence: CASSLELAGNEQFF. Together with reference TRBV11-2 and TRBJ2-1, the CDR3 gives the full variable domain: EAGVAQSPRYKIIEKRQSVAFWCNPISGHATLYWYQQILGQGPKLLIQFQNNGVVDDSQLPKDRFSAERLKGVDSTLKIQPAKLEDSAVYLCASSLELAGNEQFFGPGTRLTVL.

The chain links TRBV6-4 to TRBJ1-6, with TRBD1 identical over 9 bases. The CDR3 runs 20 residues. The junction had 20 bases not matched to a gene; V was cut back by 4 bases and J by 7 bases. Germline CDR1 is MRHNA and CDR2 is SNTAGT. CDR3: CASSAPGQGHRDGWNSPLHF. As DNA, the CDR3 is TGTGCCAGCAGTGCCCCGGGACAGGGTCACAGGGACGGATGGAATTCACCCCTCCACTTT.

The chain is built from TRBV5-6 and TRBJ2-5; 9 bases line up with TRBD2. Germline assignment: CDR1 SGHDT and CDR2 YYEEEE. The CDR3 consists of 16 residues. V was clipped by 0 bases and J by 2 bases; unmatched bases: 5. The DNA for the CDR3 is TGTGCCAGCAGCTTGGTAGCGGGGGAGACTCAAGAGACCCAGTACTTC. Translating it yields CASSLVAGETQETQYF.

The gene calls are TRBV11-2 and TRBJ1-1; 8 bases fit TRBD1. Trimming removed 5 bases from V and 3 bases from J; junction bases left unmatched: 8. Germline V gene data show CDR1 as SGHAT and CDR2 as FQNNGV. The CDR3 spans 15 residues. In DNA form, the CDR3 reads TGTGCCAGCAGCCTTACTCGGACAGGGTACACTGAAGCTTTCTTT. Translated, it gives CASSLTRTGYTEAFF.

CDR3 amino acids: CAWSVRGRDEQYF. For the CDR3, the DNA is TGTGCCTGGAGTGTGAGGGGGCGGGACGAGCAGTACTTC. The chain recombines TRBV30 with TRBJ2-7; 7 nucleotides align to TRBD1. V shed 0 bases and J 5 bases; nucleotides not matched to a gene: 4. The CDR3 totals 13 residues. Germline-derived CDR1 and CDR2 are GTSNPN and SVGIG (reference sequence).

The chain employs TRBV5-1 and TRBJ1-5; TRBD1 matches at 8 bases. V was pared by 6 bases and J by 5 bases, with 10 bases of the junction left unmatched. The CDR3 is 15 amino acids. CDR1 and CDR2 from the germline V gene are SGHRS and YFSETQ. CDR3 sequence (DNA): TGCGCCAGCAAGAGAGGACAGGGTGTCGATCAGCCCCAGCATTTT. Residues: CASKRGQGVDQPQHF.

The J gene is TRBJ1-1, the V gene TRBV5-4; TRBD1 is a possible D gene (5 bases). There are 13 residues in the CDR3. The V end lost 4 bases, the J end lost 1 base, and 8 bases lay between the germline ends. Per germline, CDR1 SGHNT and CDR2 YYREEE (reference sequence). The CDR3 here is CASSAGQNTEAFF. CDR3 bases: TGTGCCAGCAGCGCCGGACAGAACACTGAAGCTTTCTTT.

V is TRBV11-2 and J is TRBJ2-5, with 8 bases identical to TRBD1. This CDR3 has 15 residues. The V gene end was trimmed by 5 bases and the J gene end by 5 bases; junction bases not matched to a gene: 10. From germline, CDR1 is SGHAT and CDR2 FQNNGV. CDR3 protein: CASSLTGGVGETQYF. The CDR3 DNA follows: TGTGCCAGCAGCCTCACAGGGGGAGTGGGGGAGACCCAGTACTTC. The full variable domain, rest sourced from reference TRBV11-2 and TRBJ2-5, is EAGVAQSPRYKIIEKRQSVAFWCNPISGHATLYWYQQILGQGPKLLIQFQNNGVVDDSQLPKDRFSAERLKGVDSTLKIQPAKLEDSAVYLCASSLTGGVGETQYFGPGTRLLVL.

The chain uses TRBV5-1 and TRBJ2-6; maybe TRBD1 (5 bases). Looked up from germline, CDR1 is SGHRS and CDR2 is YFSETQ. This CDR3 comprises 15 residues. Trimming cost V 4 bases and J 2 bases, with 10 bases left between them. CDR3 amino acids: CASSLGAAGANVLTF. The CDR3 nucleotides are TGCGCCAGCAGCCTAGGGGCGGCTGGGGCCAACGTCCTGACTTTC.

V and J are TRBV29-1 and TRBJ1-4; 10 bases map to TRBD1. Trimming took 6 bases from V and 16 from J; bases not matched to a gene: 11. CDR1 and CDR2 from the germline V gene are SQVTM and ANQGSEA. There are 12 residues in the CDR3. The CDR3 DNA is TGCAGCGTCTTAGGGACAGGGGTAGATCAGTTTTTT. Its protein is CSVLGTGVDQFF.

V usage is TRBV27 and J usage is TRBJ1-6; TRBD1 is a possible D gene (5 bases). Trimming shortened V by 2 bases and J by 7 bases, and 15 bases separated the two germline ends. The CDR3 has 16 residues. Per germline, CDR1 MNHEY and CDR2 SMNVEV (reference sequence). CDR3 nucleotide sequence: TGTGCCAGCAGTTTAGTGGGGCGTGGCGGCAATTCACCCCTCCACTTT. Translation gives CASSLVGRGGNSPLHF.

The chain recombines TRBV6-1 with TRBJ2-7, with D possibly TRBD1 on 7 matching bases. This CDR3 contains 17 residues. Germline loops: CDR1 MNHNS, CDR2 SASEGT. Trimming shortened V by 3 bases and J by 5 bases, and 23 bases separated the two germline ends. CDR3 region: CASSDGGGADMRDEQYF. As DNA, the CDR3 is TGTGCCAGCAGTGACGGAGGGGGCGCGGACATGAGGGACGAGCAGTACTTC.

Only one count was recorded for this clone. The chain combines TRBV29-1 with TRBJ1-2; D call uncertain. Germline loops: CDR1 SQVTM, CDR2 ANQGSEA. Trimming stripped 4 bases from V and 0 bases from J, with 18 bases between. This CDR3 region has 16 residues. The CDR3 spells CSVVSDTTAANYGYTF. The CDR3 DNA follows: TGCAGCGTTGTATCCGACACAACTGCAGCTAACTATGGCTACACCTTC.

This clone is a singleton in its sample. This chain connects TRBV29-1 to TRBJ2-5; 11 bases fit TRBD2. The tail of the sequence fits TRBJ2-7 better, so the J call may be wrong. This CDR3 is 16 amino acids long. CDR1 is SQVTM, CDR2 ANQGSEA, per germline. CDR3 sequence (DNA): TGCAGCGTTGAAGTGGCTAGCGGGGGGCGGGCCTACGAGCAGTACTTC. It encodes CSVEVASGGRAYEQYF.